These T cell receptor beta chains were read from a single sample in a study of response to subunit inactivated influenza vaccine. In TCRdb, the RT-PCR reads were re-called with MiXCR into one record per CDR3 protein. The sample consists of a few hundred thousand distinct CDR3 sequences, 12% to 15% of them appearing once. Here the sequenced sample was PBMCs from blood, taken 11 to 12 days after vaccination. The source is a man aged 50-59 years who received an inactivated influenza vaccine. Each CDR3 is given with its conserved first and last residue. The D gene is left open where the match is weak. The size field is filled for only some rows; it gives once, few, many or a size class.

j_call,clone_size,d_call,v_call,cdr3_nt,cdr3_aa
TRBJ2-7,many,.,TRBV25-1,TGTGCCAGCTCAGCTTCCTACAGGAGGAGGGAGCAGTACTTC,CASSASYRRREQYF
TRBJ2-1,many,.,TRBV24-1,TGTGCCACCAGTGATGCCTCGCGTCTGGGCGGTCAGAGCTCCTACAATGAGCAGTTCTTC,CATSDASRLGGQSSYNEQFF
TRBJ1-4,many,TRBD1,TRBV7-9,TGTGCCAGCAGCAGACAGGGAGAAAAACTGTTTTTT,CASSRQGEKLFF
TRBJ2-3,few,.,TRBV7-2,TGTGCCAGCAGCTTTTACGGGAGCACAGATACGCAGTATTTT,CASSFYGSTDTQYF
TRBJ2-1,.,.,TRBV11-3,TGTGCCAGCAGCTCCTTAGCGTCGTCCAATGAGCAGTTCTTC,CASSSLASSNEQFF
TRBJ2-5,few,.,TRBV6-2/TRBV6-3,TGTGCCAGCAGTTACCAGGCGGCGGAGACCCAGTACTTC,CASSYQAAETQYF
TRBJ2-5,few,TRBD2,TRBV11-2,TGTGCCAGCAGCCTGACTAGCGCGGCCTCTAATCTTCCCGAGACCCAGTACTTC,CASSLTSAASNLPETQYF
TRBJ2-5,few,.,TRBV9,TGTGCCAGCAGCCCCCGATCCAGTGCTCAAGAGACCCAGTACTTC,CASSPRSSAQETQYF
TRBJ2-1,many,TRBD2,TRBV7-2,TGTGCCAGCAGCTCTACCGGGTTAGCGGGAGGGCGCATTGAGCAGTTCTTC,CASSSTGLAGGRIEQFF
TRBJ2-1,few,TRBD2,TRBV18,TGTGCCAGCTCAGCGGGCCGAGCGGGGGGGCCTAACAATGAGCAGTTCTTC,CASSAGRAGGPNNEQFF
TRBJ1-1,few,.,TRBV29-1,TGCAGCGCCCGGAGCTCTGAAGCTTTCTTT,CSARSSEAFF
TRBJ2-2,.,.,TRBV21-1,TGTGCCAGCAGCAAAGCGCTAGCGGGAGTTGGCACCGGGGAGCTGTTTTTT,CASSKALAGVGTGELFF
TRBJ2-1,.,.,TRBV11-3,TGTGCCAGCAGTTCGGAGGGTTACAATGAGCAGTTCTTC,CASSSEGYNEQFF
TRBJ2-2,.,TRBD1,TRBV10-3,TGTGCCATCACGGGACAGGAGAGGACCGGGGAGCTGTTTTTT,CAITGQERTGELFF
TRBJ1-1,.,.,TRBV10-3,TGTGCCATCAACCCATACAGGGACACTGAAGCTTTCTTT,CAINPYRDTEAFF
TRBJ2-7,many,.,TRBV5-6,TGTGCCAGCAGCTTGAGTTGGGCCAGATCCTACGAGCAGTACTTC,CASSLSWARSYEQYF
TRBJ1-5,few,TRBD1,TRBV18,TGTGCCAGCTCGCCGGGACAGGGAGGGAGTCAGCCCCAGCATTTT,CASSPGQGGSQPQHF
TRBJ2-7,.,TRBD2,TRBV20-1,TGCAGTGCTAGATCACTTCGAAGCGGGAGCTACGAGCAGTACTTC,CSARSLRSGSYEQYF
TRBJ2-7,few,TRBD1,TRBV11-2,TGTGCCAGCAGCTTTAAAACAGGGGGCAGAGACGAGCAGTACTTC,CASSFKTGGRDEQYF
TRBJ2-1,.,TRBD2,TRBV11-2,TGTGCCAGCAGCCATAAGCGGGGGGGCTTGGGGAATGAGCAGTTCTTC,CASSHKRGGLGNEQFF
TRBJ1-1,few,.,TRBV12-3/TRBV12-4,TGTGCCAGCAGTTTAGAAGGGGGGCTGGGCACTGAAGCTTTCTTT,CASSLEGGLGTEAFF
TRBJ2-2,.,TRBD1,TRBV19,TGTGCCAGTAGTAGTCGGCCAGGGGGAACCGGGGAGCTGTTTTTT,CASSSRPGGTGELFF
TRBJ1-2,.,TRBD1,TRBV5-1,TGCGCCAGCAGCGCGGCCGGACAGGGCGGCTATGGCTACACCTTC,CASSAAGQGGYGYTF
TRBJ1-6,many,.,TRBV7-6,TGTGCCAGCAGCTCGACCGGGACACATAATTCACCCCTCCACTTT,CASSSTGTHNSPLHF
TRBJ1-4,.,TRBD1,TRBV20-1,TGCAGTGCTAGGTGGGGGACAGCGAAGGAAAAACTGTTTTTT,CSARWGTAKEKLFF
TRBJ2-2,few,.,TRBV7-2,TGTGCCAGCAGCAGAAGCGCTGGATACGGTACCGGGGAGCTGTTTTTT,CASSRSAGYGTGELFF